This T cell receptor beta chain was documented in a study of cytomegalovirus exposure and HLA in healthy donors. PCR primers comprised 60 Vbeta and 13 Jbeta primers. Profiling relied on immunoSEQ multiplex PCR, and the TCRdb table lists in-frame clones only, not all of them. The table shows approximately 110,000 clones, with approximately 83% occurring only once. This clone has just a few counts. Sequenced material: PBMCs. The sequence was obtained from a man younger than 30 in good health and CMV-seronegative.

CDR3 sequence (DNA): TGTGCCAGCAGCTTTCCGTCGATGCGAGGGCAGTACTTC. Translation: CASSFPSMRGQYF. The chain joins TRBV7-9 to TRBJ2-7; D is unresolved. V gave up 3 bases and J gave up 9 bases, with 15 bases separating them. The CDR3 length is 13 residues. Germline V CDR1 and CDR2: SEHNR, FQNEAQ (reference sequence).